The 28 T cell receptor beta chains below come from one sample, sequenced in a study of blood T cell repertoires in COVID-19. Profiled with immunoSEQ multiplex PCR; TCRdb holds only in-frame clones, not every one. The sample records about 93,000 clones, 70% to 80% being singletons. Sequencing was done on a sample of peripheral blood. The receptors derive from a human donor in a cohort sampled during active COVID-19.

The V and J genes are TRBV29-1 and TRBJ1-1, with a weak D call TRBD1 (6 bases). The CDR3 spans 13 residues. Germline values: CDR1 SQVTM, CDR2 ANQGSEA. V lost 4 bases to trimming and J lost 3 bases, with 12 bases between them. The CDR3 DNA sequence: TGCAGCGTTGTCACAGGGATGTACACTGAAGCTTTCTTT. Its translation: CSVVTGMYTEAFF.

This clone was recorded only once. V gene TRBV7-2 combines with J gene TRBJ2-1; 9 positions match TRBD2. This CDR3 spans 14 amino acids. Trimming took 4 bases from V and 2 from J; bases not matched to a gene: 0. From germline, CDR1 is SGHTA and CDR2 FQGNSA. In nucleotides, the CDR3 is TGTGCCAGCAGCTGGACTAGCGCCTACAATGAGCAGTTCTTC. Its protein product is CASSWTSAYNEQFF.

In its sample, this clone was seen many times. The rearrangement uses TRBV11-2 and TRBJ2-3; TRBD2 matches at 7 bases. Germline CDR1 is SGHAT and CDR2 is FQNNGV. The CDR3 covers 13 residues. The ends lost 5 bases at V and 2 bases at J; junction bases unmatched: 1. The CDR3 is CASSRDYTDTQYF. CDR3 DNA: TGTGCCAGCAGCCGGGACTACACAGATACGCAGTATTTT.

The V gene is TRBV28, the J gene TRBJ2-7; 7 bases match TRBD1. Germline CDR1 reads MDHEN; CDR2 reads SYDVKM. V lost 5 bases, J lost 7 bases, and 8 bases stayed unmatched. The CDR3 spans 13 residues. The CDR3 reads CASSPGQRMEQYF. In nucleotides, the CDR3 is TGTGCCAGCAGTCCGGGACAGAGAATGGAGCAGTACTTC.

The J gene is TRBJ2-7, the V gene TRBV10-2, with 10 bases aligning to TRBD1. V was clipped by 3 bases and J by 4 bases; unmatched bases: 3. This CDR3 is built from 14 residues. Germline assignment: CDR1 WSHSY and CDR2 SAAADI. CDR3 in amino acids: CASSEWDRGYEQYF. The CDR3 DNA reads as TGCGCCAGCAGTGAATGGGACAGGGGTTACGAGCAGTACTTC.

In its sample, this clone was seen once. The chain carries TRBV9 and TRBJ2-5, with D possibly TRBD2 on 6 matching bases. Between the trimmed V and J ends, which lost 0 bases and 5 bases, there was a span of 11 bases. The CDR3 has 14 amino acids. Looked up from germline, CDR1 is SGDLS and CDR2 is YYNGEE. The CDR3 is CASSVGRGLETQYF. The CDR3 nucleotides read TGTGCCAGCAGCGTAGGGAGGGGTTTGGAGACCCAGTACTTC.

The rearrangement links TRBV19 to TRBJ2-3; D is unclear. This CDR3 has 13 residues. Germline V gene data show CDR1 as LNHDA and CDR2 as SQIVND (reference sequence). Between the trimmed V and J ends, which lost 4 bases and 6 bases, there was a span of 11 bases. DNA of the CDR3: TGTGCCAGTAGTACCCGCCTCCGGGATACGCAGTATTTT. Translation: CASSTRLRDTQYF.

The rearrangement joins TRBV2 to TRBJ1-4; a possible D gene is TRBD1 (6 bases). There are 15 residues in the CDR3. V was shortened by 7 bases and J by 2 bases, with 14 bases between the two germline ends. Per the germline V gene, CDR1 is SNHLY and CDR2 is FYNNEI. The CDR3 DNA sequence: TGTGCCAGCAAATCAGGGGCTGGTACTAATGAAAAACTGTTTTTT. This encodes CASKSGAGTNEKLFF. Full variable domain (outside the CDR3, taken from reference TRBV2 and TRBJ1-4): EPEVTQTPSHQVTQMGQEVILRCVPISNHLYFYWYRQILGQKVEFLVSFYNNEISEKSEIFDDQFSVERPDGSNFTLKIRSTKLEDSAMYFCASKSGAGTNEKLFFGSGTQLSVL.

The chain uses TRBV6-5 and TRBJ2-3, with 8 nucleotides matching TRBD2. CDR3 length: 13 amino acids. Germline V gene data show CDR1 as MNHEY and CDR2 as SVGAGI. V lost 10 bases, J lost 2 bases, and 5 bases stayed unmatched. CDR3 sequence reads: CATKRGPTDTQYF. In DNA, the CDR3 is TGTGCCACCAAGCGGGGGCCCACAGATACGCAGTATTTT.

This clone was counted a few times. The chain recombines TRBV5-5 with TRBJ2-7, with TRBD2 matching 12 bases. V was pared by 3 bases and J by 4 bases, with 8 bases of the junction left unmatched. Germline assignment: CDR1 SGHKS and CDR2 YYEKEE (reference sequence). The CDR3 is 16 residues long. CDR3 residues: CASSSGLAGLSYEQYF. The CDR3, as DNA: TGTGCCAGCAGCTCCGGACTAGCGGGACTAAGTTACGAGCAGTACTTC.

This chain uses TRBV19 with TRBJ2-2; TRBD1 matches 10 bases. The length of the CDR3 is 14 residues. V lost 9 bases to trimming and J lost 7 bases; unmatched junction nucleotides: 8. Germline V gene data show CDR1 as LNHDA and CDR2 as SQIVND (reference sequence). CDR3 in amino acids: CASRTGGKSGELFF. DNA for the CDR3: TGTGCCAGCCGGACAGGGGGAAAAAGCGGGGAGCTGTTTTTT.

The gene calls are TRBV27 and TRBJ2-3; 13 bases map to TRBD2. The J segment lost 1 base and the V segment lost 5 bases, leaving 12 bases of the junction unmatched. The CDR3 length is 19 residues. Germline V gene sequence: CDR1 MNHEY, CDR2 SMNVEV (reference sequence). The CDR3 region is CASSPGLAGVPEGTDTQYF. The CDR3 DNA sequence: TGTGCCAGCAGTCCCGGACTAGCGGGGGTCCCCGAGGGCACAGATACGCAGTATTTT.

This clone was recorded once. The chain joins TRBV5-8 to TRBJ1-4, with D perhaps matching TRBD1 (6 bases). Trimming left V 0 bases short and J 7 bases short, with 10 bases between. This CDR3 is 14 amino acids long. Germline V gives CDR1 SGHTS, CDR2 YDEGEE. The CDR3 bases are TGTGCCAGCAGCTTGGGGACAGTGGGTGAAAAACTGTTTTTT. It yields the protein CASSLGTVGEKLFF.

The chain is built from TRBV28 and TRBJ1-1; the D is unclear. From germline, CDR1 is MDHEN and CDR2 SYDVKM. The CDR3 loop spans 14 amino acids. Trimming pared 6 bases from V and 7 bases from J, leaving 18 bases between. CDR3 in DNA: TGTGCCAGCAGATCCTACCCCCGGAGAAGTGAAGCTTTCTTT. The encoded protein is CASRSYPRRSEAFF.

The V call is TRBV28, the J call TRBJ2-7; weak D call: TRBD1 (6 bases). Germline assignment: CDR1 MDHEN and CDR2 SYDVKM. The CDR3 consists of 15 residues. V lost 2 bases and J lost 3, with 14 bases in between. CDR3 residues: CASSLPGTLRYEQYF. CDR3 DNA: TGTGCCAGCAGTTTACCCGGGACACTGCGCTACGAGCAGTACTTC.

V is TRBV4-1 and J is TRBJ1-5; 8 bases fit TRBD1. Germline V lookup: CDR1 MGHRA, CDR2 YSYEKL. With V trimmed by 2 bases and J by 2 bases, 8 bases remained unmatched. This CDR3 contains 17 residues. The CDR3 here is CASSQSPDRGGNQPQHF. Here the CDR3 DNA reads TGCGCCAGCAGCCAAAGCCCCGACAGGGGTGGCAATCAGCCCCAGCATTTT.

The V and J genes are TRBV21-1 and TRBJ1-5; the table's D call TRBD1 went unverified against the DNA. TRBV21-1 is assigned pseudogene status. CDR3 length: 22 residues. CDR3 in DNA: TGTGCCAGCAGCAGAGGGACAGGGGCTCAAGATTGGGGGGCGGAGAGCAATCAGCCCCAGCATTTT. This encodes CASSRGTGAQDWGAESNQPQHF.

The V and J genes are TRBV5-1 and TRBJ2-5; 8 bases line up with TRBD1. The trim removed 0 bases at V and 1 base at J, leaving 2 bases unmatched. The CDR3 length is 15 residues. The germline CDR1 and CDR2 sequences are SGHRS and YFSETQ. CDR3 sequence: CASSLVQGAQETQYF. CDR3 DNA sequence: TGCGCCAGCAGCTTGGTGCAGGGGGCCCAAGAGACCCAGTACTTC.

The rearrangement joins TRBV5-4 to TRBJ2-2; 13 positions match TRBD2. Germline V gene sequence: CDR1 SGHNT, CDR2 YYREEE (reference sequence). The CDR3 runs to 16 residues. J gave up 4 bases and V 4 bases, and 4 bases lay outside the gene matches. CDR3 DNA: TGTGCCAGCAGCGTTGGACTAGCGGGAGTCACCGGGGAGCTGTTTTTT. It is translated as CASSVGLAGVTGELFF.

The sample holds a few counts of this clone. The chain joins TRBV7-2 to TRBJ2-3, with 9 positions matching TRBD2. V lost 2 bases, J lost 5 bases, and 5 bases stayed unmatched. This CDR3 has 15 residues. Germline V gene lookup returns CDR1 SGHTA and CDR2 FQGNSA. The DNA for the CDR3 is TGTGCCAGCAGCTTAAGTTTAGCGGGGGTAGATACGCAGTATTTT. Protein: CASSLSLAGVDTQYF.

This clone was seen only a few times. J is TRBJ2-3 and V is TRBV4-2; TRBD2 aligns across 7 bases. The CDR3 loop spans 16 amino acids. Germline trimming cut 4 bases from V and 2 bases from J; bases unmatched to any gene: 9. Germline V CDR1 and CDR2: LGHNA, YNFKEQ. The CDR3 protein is CASSPGWSGTTDTQYF. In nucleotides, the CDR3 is TGTGCCAGCAGCCCGGGATGGAGCGGGACCACAGATACGCAGTATTTT.

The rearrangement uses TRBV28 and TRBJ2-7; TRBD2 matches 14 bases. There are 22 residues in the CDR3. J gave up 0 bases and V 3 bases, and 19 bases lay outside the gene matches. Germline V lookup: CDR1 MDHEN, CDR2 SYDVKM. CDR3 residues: CASSLAAQGTSGRRGHSYEQYF. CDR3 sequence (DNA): TGTGCCAGCAGTTTGGCGGCCCAAGGGACTAGCGGGAGAAGAGGCCACTCCTACGAGCAGTACTTC.

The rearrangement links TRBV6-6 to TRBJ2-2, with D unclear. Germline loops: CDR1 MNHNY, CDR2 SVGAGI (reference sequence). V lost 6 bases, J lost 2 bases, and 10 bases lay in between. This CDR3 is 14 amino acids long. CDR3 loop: CASRPTVNTGELFF. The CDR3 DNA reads TGTGCCAGCAGGCCTACTGTTAACACCGGGGAGCTGTTTTTT.

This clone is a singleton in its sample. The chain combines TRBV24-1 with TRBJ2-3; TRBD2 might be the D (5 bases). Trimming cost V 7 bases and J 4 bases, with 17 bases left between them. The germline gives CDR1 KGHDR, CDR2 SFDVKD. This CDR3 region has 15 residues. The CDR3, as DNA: TGTGCCACCAGAGAGAGTCGGGGTGGGGCAGATACGCAGTATTTT. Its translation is CATRESRGGADTQYF.

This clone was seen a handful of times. CDR3 residues: CASSLALSGANVLTF. CDR3 bases: TGCGCCAGCAGCTTGGCCCTCTCTGGGGCCAACGTCCTGACTTTC. This chain links TRBV5-1 with TRBJ2-6; D remains unclear. Germline values: CDR1 SGHRS, CDR2 YFSETQ. V lost 0 bases, J lost 0 bases, and 4 bases lay in between. This CDR3 is 15 amino acids long.

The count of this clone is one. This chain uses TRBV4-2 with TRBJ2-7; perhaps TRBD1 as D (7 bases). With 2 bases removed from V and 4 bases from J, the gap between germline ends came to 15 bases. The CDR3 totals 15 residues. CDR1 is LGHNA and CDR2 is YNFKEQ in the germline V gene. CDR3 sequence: CASSQQRQGGYEQYF. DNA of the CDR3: TGTGCCAGCAGCCAACAAAGACAGGGAGGATACGAGCAGTACTTC.

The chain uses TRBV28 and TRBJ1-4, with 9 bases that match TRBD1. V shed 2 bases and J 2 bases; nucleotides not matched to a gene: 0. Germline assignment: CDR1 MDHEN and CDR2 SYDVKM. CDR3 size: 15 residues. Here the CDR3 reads CASSLGQGTNEKLFF. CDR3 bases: TGTGCCAGCAGTTTAGGACAGGGGACTAATGAAAAACTGTTTTTT.

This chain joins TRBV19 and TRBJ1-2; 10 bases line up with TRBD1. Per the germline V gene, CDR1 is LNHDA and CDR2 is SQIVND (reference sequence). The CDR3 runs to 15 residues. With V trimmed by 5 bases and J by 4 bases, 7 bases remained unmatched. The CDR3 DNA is TGTGCCAGTAGTTCTGGGACAGGGGACGGCTATGGCTACACCTTC. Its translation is CASSSGTGDGYGYTF.